This is a list of T cell receptor beta chains from one sample in a study of shared clonotypes between healthy human individuals. The protocol was immunoSEQ multiplex PCR, while the TCRdb copy is restricted to in-frame clones and leaves out a portion. This table has roughly 490,000 clones, over 65% appearing once. The sequenced sample consisted of PBMCs. The origin of the receptors is a woman in her thirties or forties in good health. Some clones in this sample may be carry-over from other donors' samples. CDR3s leave out the opening cysteine and the closing phenylalanine or tryptophan.

V,J,length,CDR3
TRBV10-3,TRBJ2-1,12,ATSSGRGFNEQF
TRBV28,TRBJ2-3,12,ASSWASLADTQY
TRBV4-1,TRBJ1-2,13,ASSHSEVYLYGYT
TRBV5-1,TRBJ1-1,12,ASSSAGGNTEAF
TRBV19,TRBJ2-3,12,ASRTTSGIDTQY
TRBV4-3,TRBJ2-5,11,ASSRSGQETQY
TRBV9,TRBJ2-7,11,ASGQAESYEQY
TRBV9,TRBJ2-1,13,ASSVDGALYNEQF
TRBV4-3,TRBJ2-1,15,ASSHPGLAGGGNEQF
TRBV6-6,TRBJ1-4,9,ASLWDEKLF
TRBV5-1,TRBJ2-7,13,ASSQGLAINYEQY
TRBV6-1,TRBJ1-5,12,ASRLGGPNQPQH
TRBV7-9,TRBJ1-1,11,ASSLGAEQEAF
TRBV19,TRBJ1-1,9,ASSIGGEAF
TRBV7-8,TRBJ1-1,11,ASSLQRNTEAF
TRBV6-5,TRBJ1-2,12,ASTRKGEGYGYT
TRBV6-1,TRBJ2-2,15,ASSVQTGTGAGGELF
TRBV2,TRBJ1-2,12,ASTLGGIGYGYT
TRBV4-1,TRBJ1-2,13,ASSQADREGYGYT
TRBV9,TRBJ2-1,13,ASSERSGSYNEQF
TRBV19,TRBJ1-1,12,ASTPGSGRAEAF
TRBV28,TRBJ2-1,13,ASSLTGSSYNEQF
TRBV5-4,TRBJ2-7,14,ASSSAIAGARAEQY
TRBV7-9,TRBJ1-1,14,ASSFRQGVKNTEAF
TRBV27,TRBJ2-1,9,ASRQAGEQF
TRBV7-9,TRBJ2-5,12,ASSSGLAQETQY
TRBV9,TRBJ1-2,14,ASSVAGTAANYGYT
TRBV11-2,TRBJ2-5,15,ASSSLNLAGVGEIQY
TRBV4-2,TRBJ2-2,12,ASSQDRNTGELF
TRBV11-3,TRBJ2-3,16,ASSLTSGSDGATDTQY
TRBV7-9,TRBJ2-1,13,ASSPGGLAGEEQF
TRBV4-1,TRBJ2-3,12,ASSQASSTDTQY
TRBV2,TRBJ2-3,10,ASGLAADTQY
TRBV7-9,TRBJ1-1,12,ASSLSPERGGAF
TRBV19,TRBJ1-2,13,ASSTQGARGNGYT
TRBV15,TRBJ2-3,12,ATSRGGQRSTQY
TRBV5-1,TRBJ2-5,12,ASSLALGGETQY
TRBV5-5,TRBJ2-7,16,ASSSGLAGGPNAYEQY
TRBV2,TRBJ2-7,12,ASSSGTGSYEQY
TRBV27,TRBJ2-7,14,ASSALGRTSSYEQY
TRBV30,TRBJ2-2,11,AWETGETGELF
TRBV30,TRBJ1-1,9,AWRDMTEAF
TRBV30,TRBJ1-1,11,AWDRGANTEAF
TRBV19,TRBJ2-7,12,ATQGLAGVSEQY
TRBV28,TRBJ1-2,13,ASSSFQARDYGYT
TRBV28,TRBJ1-5,13,ASSLAGGGNQPQH
TRBV6-5,TRBJ2-7,12,ASRGRDTSYEQY
TRBV11-2,TRBJ1-2,14,ASSTYGQGAGYGYT